The 15 T cell receptor beta chains below come from one sample, sequenced in a study of blood T cell repertoires in COVID-19. Generated by immunoSEQ multiplex PCR, the TCRdb table keeps only in-frame clones and is missing some. The sample carries more than 65,000 clones, over 65% recorded once. Sequencing used peripheral blood. Receptors originate from a woman aged 70-85 years with acute or convalescent COVID-19.

The J gene is TRBJ1-1, the V gene TRBV4-3, with 9 bases lining up with TRBD1. Trimming at V came to 3 bases and at J to 3 bases, leaving 2 bases not matched to a gene. Germline V gives CDR1 LGHNA, CDR2 YSLEER. The CDR3 totals 14 residues. CDR3 amino acids: CASSHDRGDTEAFF. As DNA, the CDR3 is TGCGCCAGCAGCCACGACAGGGGGGACACTGAAGCTTTCTTT.

The gene calls are TRBV7-9 and TRBJ1-2; TRBD1 agrees at 10 bases. The CDR3 is 15 residues long. The V segment lost 5 bases and the J segment 6 bases; nucleotides outside the gene matches: 9. Germline assignment: CDR1 SEHNR and CDR2 FQNEAQ (reference sequence). The CDR3: CASSISGQGVNGYTF. The CDR3 DNA is TGTGCCAGCAGCATCTCCGGACAGGGGGTTAATGGCTACACCTTC.

This clone was found once. This chain links TRBV6-4 with TRBJ2-1, with TRBD1 matching 7 bases. From germline, CDR1 is MRHNA and CDR2 SNTAGT. V gave up 4 bases and J gave up 10 bases; unmatched junction bases: 10. There are 14 residues in the CDR3. The CDR3: CASSVTPGQQEQFF. The CDR3 bases are TGTGCCAGCAGTGTCACGCCGGGACAGCAGGAGCAGTTCTTC.

The chain carries TRBV3-1 (or the pseudogene TRBV3-2) and TRBJ1-3; D may be TRBD1 (5 bases). The germline gives CDR1 LGHDT, CDR2 YNNKEL (reference sequence). The germline V and J ends were trimmed by 8 bases and 0 bases, with 11 bases remaining between them. The CDR3 extends over 14 amino acids. CDR3 amino acids: CASGDWSSGNTIYF. In DNA, the CDR3 is TGTGCCAGCGGGGACTGGAGCTCTGGAAACACCATATATTTT.

V gene TRBV7-2 combines with J gene TRBJ2-1; 13 bases are shared with TRBD2. V lost 3 bases to trimming and J lost 1 base; unmatched junction nucleotides: 9. CDR1 and CDR2 (germline): SGHTA, FQGNSA. There are 19 residues in the CDR3. Here the CDR3 reads CASSFRLAGGPRSYNEQFF. The CDR3 DNA follows: TGTGCCAGCAGCTTCCGACTAGCGGGAGGCCCCCGTTCCTACAATGAGCAGTTCTTC.

This rearrangement joins TRBV11-3 to TRBJ1-1, with 7 positions matching TRBD1. Germline CDR1 is SGHNT and CDR2 is YENEEA. This CDR3 has 14 residues. The J segment lost 5 bases and the V segment lost 1 base, leaving 4 bases of the junction unmatched. The CDR3 nucleotides read TGTGCCAGCAGCTTAGGCAGGGGGATGACTGAAGCTTTCTTT. It yields the protein CASSLGRGMTEAFF.

The table lists this clone with a few counts. The gene calls are TRBV2 and TRBJ2-2; 8 positions agree with TRBD1. The CDR3 sequence is 17 residues long. J gave up 4 bases and V 4 bases, and 11 bases lay outside the gene matches. CDR1 is SNHLY and CDR2 is FYNNEI in the germline V gene. CDR3 DNA: TGTGCCAGCAGTGGGCGGTGGGGACAGGTGGTCACCGGGGAGCTGTTTTTT. Its translation: CASSGRWGQVVTGELFF.

The chain carries TRBV2 and TRBJ2-5, with 9 bases aligning to TRBD1. The junction had 7 bases not matched to a gene; V was cut back by 6 bases and J by 5 bases. The CDR3 spans 14 residues. Germline CDR1 is SNHLY and CDR2 is FYNNEI. For the CDR3, the DNA is TGTGCCAGCAGGCGACAGGGGGGGATGGAGACCCAGTACTTC. Its protein is CASRRQGGMETQYF.

The chain has TRBV7-2 and TRBJ1-4, with D maybe TRBD1 (5 bases). CDR1 and CDR2 (germline): SGHTA, FQGNSA. V lost 5 bases and J lost 3, with 13 bases in between. The CDR3 covers 15 residues. CDR3 loop: CASSPRSRANEKLFF. The CDR3 nucleotides are TGTGCCAGCAGCCCGAGATCCAGGGCTAATGAAAAACTGTTTTTT.

This chain uses TRBV28 with TRBJ1-4; the D is unclear. V lost 6 bases and J 7 bases, leaving 15 bases between the germline ends. The CDR3 sequence is 14 residues long. CDR1 is MDHEN, CDR2 SYDVKM, per germline. CDR3 bases: TGTGCCAGCAGATCCCCCAGTCAAAGTGAAAAACTGTTTTTT. Translation gives CASRSPSQSEKLFF.

This clone was picked up one time. The chain has TRBV25-1 and TRBJ1-6; D remains unclear. Looked up from germline, CDR1 is MGHDK and CDR2 is SYGVNS. Deletions cut 7 bases from V and 10 bases from J, with 14 bases between. This CDR3 has 13 residues. As DNA, the CDR3 is TGTGCCAGCAACATACGAGGGAACTCACCCCTCCACTTT. This sequence encodes CASNIRGNSPLHF.

The sample holds one count of this clone. The chain uses TRBV29-1 and TRBJ2-5; 12 bases fit TRBD2. V lost 7 bases to trimming and J lost 4 bases; unmatched junction nucleotides: 1. The CDR3 runs 12 residues. Germline loops: CDR1 SQVTM, CDR2 ANQGSEA. CDR3 region: CSASGRGETQYF. The DNA of the CDR3 is TGCAGCGCTAGCGGGAGGGGAGAGACCCAGTACTTC. Combining the CDR3 with reference TRBV29-1 and TRBJ2-5 gives the whole variable domain SAVISQKPSRDICQRGTSLTIQCQVDSQVTMMFWYRQQPGQSLTLIATANQGSEATYESGFVIDKFPISRPNLTFSTLTVSNMSPEDSSIYLCSASGRGETQYFGPGTRLLVL.

This clone was observed a handful of times. The V call is TRBV6-5, the J call TRBJ1-5; D gene ambiguous. Germline V gene lookup returns CDR1 MNHEY and CDR2 SVGAGI. This CDR3 is 13 amino acids long. Trimming cost V 10 bases and J 4 bases, with 14 bases left between them. CDR3 DNA sequence: TGTGCCACCCTGGCCGGAGGGAATCAGCCCCAGCATTTT. Translating it yields CATLAGGNQPQHF.

J is TRBJ2-2 and V is TRBV19; 8 nucleotides agree with TRBD2. Germline CDR1 reads LNHDA; CDR2 reads SQIVND (reference sequence). The CDR3 has 15 residues. Losses at the gene ends were 4 bases for V and 4 bases for J; bases not matched to a gene: 5. This CDR3 reads CASSKLAVGTGELFF. Written as DNA, the CDR3 is TGTGCCAGTAGTAAACTAGCGGTCGGCACCGGGGAGCTGTTTTTT.

The V call is TRBV29-1, the J call TRBJ1-2; the match to TRBD1 covers 8 bases. With V trimmed by 3 bases and J by 4 bases, 4 bases remained unmatched. CDR3 length: 13 residues. Germline CDR1 is SQVTM and CDR2 is ANQGSEA. The CDR3 loop is CSVDQGAFYGYTF. For the CDR3, the DNA is TGCAGCGTTGACCAGGGGGCTTTCTATGGCTACACCTTC.